Below are 17 T cell receptor beta chains sequenced from a single sample in a study of Graves' ophthalmopathy and Graves' hyperthyroidism (dated by TCRdb to 2016 to 2019). These reads were obtained on an Illumina HiSeq 2000. For repertoire sequencing, the TCR beta CDR3 regions were amplified from RNA transcripts. HTBI primers and the Qiagen OneStep RT-PCR kit were used in a first-round RT-PCR, which was followed by a second-round multiplex PCR, size selection and purification. Using fastp trimming at Q25 and MiXCR clonotype assembly, TCRdb reanalyzed the public sequencing data and kept in-frame beta chains. Each record represents a unique CDR3 protein, reported with the most common genes and DNA among its rows. The sample table shows some 520,000 distinct CDR3 sequences, and 13% to 15% are seen once. The leading ten clones occupy approximately 9.8% of the sample. Sequencing used blood. These receptors were collected from a woman aged 30 to 39 with Graves' ophthalmopathy. Donor details come from another sample of the same person, matched by shared clones.

This clonotype was observed many times. The CDR3 region has the DNA TGTGCCAGCAGTTTATCCGGGGACAGGGCCTACGAGCAGTACTTC. It encodes CASSLSGDRAYEQYF. The chain has TRBV28 and TRBJ2-7; 9 bases line up with TRBD1. The CDR3 runs 15 residues. The ends lost 1 base at V and 2 bases at J; junction bases unmatched: 3. Per germline, CDR1 MDHEN and CDR2 SYDVKM.

This clonotype was found a few times. J is TRBJ2-7 and V is TRBV9; D assignment may be TRBD1 or TRBD2 (7 bases each). CDR3 length: 14 amino acids. The V and J ends lost 7 bases and 5 bases respectively, with 19 bases between them. Germline CDR1 reads SGDLS; CDR2 reads YYNGEE. CDR3 loop: CASGGSRGGDEQYF. The CDR3 bases are TGTGCCAGCGGGGGTTCCAGGGGGGGCGACGAGCAGTACTTC.

This clonotype was detected many times. V gene TRBV11-2 combines with J gene TRBJ2-7; D not resolved. CDR1 and CDR2 (germline): SGHAT, FQNNGV. The CDR3 length is 17 residues. Trimming removed 3 bases from V and 0 bases from J, with 18 bases in between. The CDR3 spells CASSFNEAHGYSYEQYF. CDR3 coding DNA: TGTGCCAGCAGCTTTAATGAGGCGCACGGATACTCCTACGAGCAGTACTTC.

This clonotype appeared many times. CDR3 protein: CASSSVGNQPQHF. The DNA of the CDR3 is TGTGCCAGCAGCTCCGTTGGCAATCAGCCCCAGCATTTT. V usage is TRBV12-3 or TRBV12-4 and J usage is TRBJ1-5; D unresolved. V gave up 6 bases and J gave up 2 bases, with 8 bases separating them. The CDR3 sequence is 13 residues long.

In its sample, this clonotype was seen many times. V is TRBV20-1 and J is TRBJ2-5; D might be TRBD1 (6 bases). V was trimmed by 3 bases and J by 3 bases, leaving 11 bases between them. CDR1 DFQATT and CDR2 SNEGSKA come from the germline V gene (reference sequence). The CDR3 is 13 amino acids. CDR3 sequence: CSASPDRKETQYF. The CDR3 coding sequence is TGCAGTGCTAGCCCCGACAGGAAAGAGACCCAGTACTTC.

This clonotype came up many times. The J gene is TRBJ1-3, the V gene TRBV15; no definite D call. V lost 6 bases and J 0 bases, leaving 6 bases between the germline ends. Germline assignment: CDR1 LNHNV and CDR2 YYDKDF (reference sequence). The CDR3 covers 13 residues. The CDR3 protein is CATSRSSGNTIYF. CDR3 sequence (DNA): TGTGCCACCAGTCGGAGCTCTGGAAACACCATATATTTT.

The CDR3 loop reads CASSFGLAGVKTQYF. The CDR3 DNA reads TGTGCCAGCAGTTTCGGACTAGCGGGGGTGAAGACCCAGTACTTC. This chain uses TRBV12-3 or TRBV12-4 with TRBJ2-5; TRBD2 aligns across 13 bases. The CDR3 covers 15 residues. The trim removed 3 bases at V and 6 bases at J, leaving 4 bases unmatched.

This clonotype was seen ten or more times. The chain joins TRBV19 to TRBJ2-7, with D tentatively TRBD1 (6 bases). Per the germline V gene, CDR1 is LNHDA and CDR2 is SQIVND (reference sequence). The ends were cut back, 4 bases at V and 2 bases at J, with 12 bases in the middle. The CDR3 loop spans 14 amino acids. CDR3 amino acids: CASSKGDIAYEQYF. DNA of the CDR3: TGTGCCAGTAGTAAGGGGGACATCGCCTACGAGCAGTACTTC.

This clonotype has ten or more counts. V is TRBV13 and J is TRBJ2-5; 7 positions match TRBD1. The CDR3 has 14 residues. The germline V gene encodes CDR1 PRHDT and CDR2 FYEKMQ (reference sequence). Trimming took 5 bases from V and 6 from J; bases not matched to a gene: 9. This chain's CDR3 is CASSPLTGTKTQYF. DNA for the CDR3: TGTGCCAGCAGCCCCTTGACAGGGACAAAGACCCAGTACTTC.

At least ten counts were recorded for this clonotype. J is TRBJ1-2 and V is TRBV7-9; D gene uncertain. The CDR3 totals 14 residues. From germline, CDR1 is SEHNR and CDR2 FQNEAQ (reference sequence). V dropped 1 base and J dropped 4 bases, with 10 bases sitting between them. CDR3 bases: TGTGCCAGCAGCTTAGGGCAAGCTGGCTATGGCTACACCTTC. It is translated as CASSLGQAGYGYTF.

As DNA, the CDR3 is TGTGCCATCAGTGAGAGGACTAACTGGGTCAAAAACATTCAGTACTTC. The encoded protein is CAISERTNWVKNIQYF. The chain carries TRBV10-3 and TRBJ2-4; D is possibly TRBD2 (6 bases). Trimming shortened V by 2 bases and J by 3 bases, and 14 bases separated the two germline ends. This CDR3 is built from 16 residues. From germline, CDR1 is ENHRY and CDR2 SYGVKD.

Many counts were recorded for this clonotype. The chain couples TRBV11-2 to TRBJ2-5; D is perhaps TRBD2 (6 bases). The germline V gene encodes CDR1 SGHAT and CDR2 FQNNGV. V was shortened by 4 bases and J by 7 bases, with 13 bases between the two germline ends. The CDR3 runs to 13 residues. CDR3 residues: CASSSDRRGTQYF. CDR3 nucleotide sequence: TGTGCCAGCAGCTCTGACCGGAGGGGGACCCAGTACTTC.

There are many counts of this clonotype. In DNA form, the CDR3 reads TGTGCCAGCATGTCGACAGGGCACTCTGGGGCCAACGTCCTGACTTTC. Protein: CASMSTGHSGANVLTF. The chain couples TRBV6-1 to TRBJ2-6; 7 positions agree with TRBD1. This CDR3 is built from 16 residues. The germline CDR1 and CDR2 sequences are MNHNS and SASEGT. V was clipped by 7 bases and J by 0 bases; unmatched bases: 6.

This clonotype was counted at least ten times. The V call is TRBV29-1, the J call TRBJ1-2; TRBD1 matches 10 bases. The V segment lost 3 bases and the J segment 4 bases; nucleotides outside the gene matches: 5. Germline CDR1 reads SQVTM; CDR2 reads ANQGSEA. The CDR3 loop spans 14 amino acids. In nucleotides, the CDR3 is TGCAGCGTTGAGTCGACAGGGGGCGTCTATGGCTACACCTTC. Protein sequence: CSVESTGGVYGYTF. Complete variable domain (other parts from reference TRBV29-1 and TRBJ1-2): SAVISQKPSRDICQRGTSLTIQCQVDSQVTMMFWYRQQPGQSLTLIATANQGSEATYESGFVIDKFPISRPNLTFSTLTVSNMSPEDSSIYLCSVESTGGVYGYTFGSGTRLTVV.

This clonotype has ten or more counts. The chain uses TRBV12-3 or TRBV12-4 and TRBJ2-7, with D tentatively TRBD1 (6 bases). The V and J ends lost 3 bases and 3 bases respectively, with 9 bases between them. The CDR3 has 13 amino acids. This chain's CDR3 is CASSFGQIYEQYF. The DNA of the CDR3 is TGTGCCAGCAGTTTTGGACAGATCTACGAGCAGTACTTC.

This clonotype was seen repeatedly, ten times or more. The chain combines TRBV27 with TRBJ2-7; possible D gene TRBD2, 6 bases. This CDR3 comprises 14 residues. With 2 bases removed from V and 2 bases from J, the gap between germline ends came to 10 bases. CDR1 and CDR2 from the germline V gene are MNHEY and SMNVEV (reference sequence). The CDR3: CASSLGGLPYEQYF. The CDR3 DNA reads as TGTGCCAGCAGTTTAGGAGGGTTACCCTACGAGCAGTACTTC.

The chain carries TRBV6-1 and TRBJ2-5; 7 bases match TRBD2. Germline V CDR1 and CDR2: MNHNS, SASEGT. The V gene end was trimmed by 10 bases and the J gene end by 1 base; junction bases not matched to a gene: 6. The CDR3 loop spans 13 amino acids. The DNA for the CDR3 is TGTGCCACCGAGCGGGGACTCCAAGAGACCCAGTACTTC. Translated: CATERGLQETQYF.